The rows below give T cell receptor beta chains drawn from one sample of a study of T cells in Graves' hyperthyroidism and ophthalmopathy. TCRdb passed the multiplex PCR reads through MiXCR, listing each CDR3 protein once. The data hold approximately 480,000 distinct CDR3 sequences, with less than 25% observed a single time. The sequencing sample was made of blood. These receptors came from a man younger than 35 with Graves' hyperthyroidism. Both conserved end residues are part of each CDR3.

V gene | CDR3 protein
TRBV20-1 | CSAPGTMMTGELFF
TRBV28 | CASGWTYEQYF
TRBV5-5 | CASSLRKLVGETQYF
TRBV5-6 | CASSLYAGTSPEQYF
TRBV6-1 | CASREGGGSSNQPQHF
TRBV2 | CASSPTGYTEAFF
TRBV20-1 | CSATRAVHQPQHF
TRBV30 | CAWRTETYEQYF
TRBV12-3/TRBV12-4 | CASSSSGGEGHEQYF
TRBV12-3/TRBV12-4 | CASSRTDYTEAFF
TRBV9 | CASSVTPVVPEQYF
TRBV12-3/TRBV12-4 | CASSSHSVDYQPQHF
TRBV29-1 | CSVFLGTYGYTF
TRBV7-9 | CASSLRGSAEQYF
TRBV20-1 | CSAPRGLGTEAFF
TRBV3-1 | CASNMDRGDGELFF
TRBV20-1 | CSARVNRGTEAFF
TRBV12-3/TRBV12-4 | CASSQPWEGEETQYF
TRBV28 | CASCPLFRDRGGYTF
TRBV20-1 | CSASGANEQYF
TRBV7-3 | CASSSTTAGELFF
TRBV12-3/TRBV12-4 | CASSLLGADTQYF
TRBV5-5 | CASGTGGDGYTF
TRBV9 | CASSAWDSTSNYGYTF
TRBV19 | CASSIGGGRLAQHF
TRBV12-3/TRBV12-4 | CASRATGYDQPQHF
TRBV19 | CASTPAGQGITGYTF
TRBV7-2 | CASSPTLGRLQETQYF
TRBV6-5 | CASSYSRRSNTGELFF
TRBV6-2/TRBV6-3 | CASSYSGSGQPQHF
TRBV4-1 | CASSQGDRSYGYTF
TRBV12-5 | CASGFRPLGFGGPQHF
TRBV2 | CASRWGSGMNTEAFF
TRBV6-5 | CASSYSGQFTGELFF
TRBV28 | CASNERGGRDEQYF
TRBV10-3 | CASGTSGARGETQYF
TRBV20-1 | CSATRTSGGTEQYF
TRBV6-1 | CASSEAGLGETQYF
TRBV11-1 | CASLLTPGGTEAFF
TRBV12-3/TRBV12-4 | CASSLRGLGGTQYF
TRBV6-2/TRBV6-3 | CASSYGAGVYEQYF
TRBV5-1 | CASSLLYNSYEQYF